Sequencing of this T cell receptor beta chain was carried out in a study of early T cells in non-severe SARS-CoV-2 infection. For the study at large: The authors sequenced bulk RNA from unsorted whole blood, leaving chains unpaired.

Findings and limits, study-wide: VDJdb matching skewed toward anti-spike CD8 responses, missing private and CD4 specificities.

Researchers tagged individual cDNA molecules with unique molecular identifiers. Each CDR3 protein is one row after TCRdb ran MiXCR on the 5' RACE reads. The data contain 55,000 to 75,000 distinct CDR3 sequences, 7.7% of them seen just once; the ten biggest clones take up 3% to 4%. This CDR3 comprises 13 residues. The V gene's germline CDR1 is DFQATT and CDR2 SNEGSKA (reference sequence). About this clonotype: Antigen specificity is unknown.

The receptor was derived from an adult who was a healthcare worker with PCR-confirmed SARS-CoV-2 infection or an uninfected control (not recorded which). This chain connects TRBV20-1 to TRBJ1-1; perhaps TRBD1 as D (5 bases). The sequenced material came from whole blood. Written as DNA, the CDR3 is TGCAGGCTTGCGGGGCTCGAGGGCACTGAAGCTTTCTTT. As protein: CRLAGLEGTEAFF.